This is a list of T cell receptor beta chains from one sample in a study of T cells in Graves' hyperthyroidism and ophthalmopathy. TCRdb re-called the multiplex PCR reads with MiXCR, one entry per CDR3 protein. The sample includes roughly 700,000 distinct CDR3 sequences, around 16% of them seen just once. The sample comprised blood. All receptors come from a man aged 50-59 years with Graves' hyperthyroidism. Both conserved end residues are part of each CDR3. The D gene is left open where the match is weak. Clone size is stated in some rows and not others, as once, few, many or a class when expanded.

abundance | j_gene | v_gene | d_gene | CDR3aa | CDR3nt
- | TRBJ2-3 | TRBV19 | TRBD2 | CASSFLAGRTDTQYF | TGTGCCAGTAGTTTTTTAGCGGGAAGGACAGATACGCAGTATTTT
many | TRBJ2-7 | TRBV28 | - | CASSAGGEPRYEQYF | TGTGCCAGCAGCGCTGGCGGAGAGCCTCGCTACGAGCAGTACTTC
many | TRBJ2-1 | TRBV25-1 | - | CASSESRHARYNEQFF | TGTGCCAGCAGTGAATCTAGACATGCCCGGTACAATGAGCAGTTCTTC
- | TRBJ1-2 | TRBV29-1 | - | CSVGAVYGYTF | TGCAGCGTAGGGGCGGTATATGGCTACACCTTC
- | TRBJ1-1 | TRBV7-8 | TRBD1 | CASSLTSGGLYTEAFF | TGTGCCAGCAGCTTAACCTCAGGGGGCTTGTACACTGAAGCTTTCTTT
- | TRBJ1-2 | TRBV19 | - | CASSIREAVGGYTF | TGTGCCAGTAGTATTAGAGAAGCCGTCGGAGGCTACACCTTC
many | TRBJ2-7 | TRBV28 | - | CASSPGTARSYEQYF | TGTGCCAGCAGCCCTGGGACTGCCCGGTCGTACGAGCAGTACTTC
many | TRBJ2-1 | TRBV7-2 | - | CASSLYGENEQFF | TGTGCCAGCAGCTTATACGGGGAAAATGAGCAGTTCTTC
- | TRBJ2-1 | TRBV4-3 | - | CASSQGPGEQFF | TGCGCCAGCAGCCAAGGCCCGGGTGAGCAGTTCTTC
- | TRBJ1-2 | TRBV6-2/TRBV6-3 | - | CASRPWDTINYGYTF | TGTGCCAGCAGGCCCTGGGACACTATTAACTATGGCTACACCTTC
many | TRBJ2-5 | TRBV18 | TRBD1 | CASSPGQGAQETQYF | TGTGCCAGCTCTCCAGGACAGGGGGCCCAAGAGACCCAGTACTTC
many | TRBJ2-1 | TRBV5-1 | TRBD1 | CASRGDRGQSQQSSYNEQFF | TGCGCCAGCAGAGGGGACAGGGGGCAAAGCCAGCAGAGCTCCTACAATGAGCAGTTCTTC
many | TRBJ1-5 | TRBV12-3/TRBV12-4 | - | CASSFRDQPQHF | TGTGCCAGCAGTTTCAGGGATCAGCCCCAGCATTTT
few | TRBJ1-3 | TRBV3-1 | - | CASSQDKDTIYF | TGCGCCAGCAGCCAAGATAAAGACACCATATATTTT
many | TRBJ1-5 | TRBV28 | - | CASSLFGRDQPQHF | TGTGCCAGCAGTTTATTCGGCAGGGATCAGCCCCAGCATTTT
- | TRBJ2-5 | TRBV18 | - | CASSPSRAEETQYF | TGTGCCAGCTCACCAAGCAGGGCCGAAGAGACCCAGTACTTC
many | TRBJ2-4 | TRBV11-3 | - | CASSFAPSGIQYF | TGTGCCAGCAGCTTTGCCCCAAGCGGCATTCAGTACTTC
- | TRBJ2-1 | TRBV5-6 | - | CASSLGTHVVEQFF | TGTGCCAGCAGCTTGGGGACTCACGTGGTGGAGCAGTTCTTC
many | TRBJ1-1 | TRBV30 | - | CAWTRSAVAFF | TGTGCCTGGACCCGGTCGGCAGTAGCTTTCTTT
few | TRBJ1-4 | TRBV6-1 | TRBD1 | CASTTGGEKLFF | TGTGCCAGCACGACAGGGGGTGAAAAACTGTTTTTT
- | TRBJ2-1 | TRBV19 | - | CASSIDRDNEQFF | TGTGCCAGTAGTATAGACAGGGACAATGAGCAGTTCTTC
- | TRBJ1-6 | TRBV9 | TRBD1 | CASSSGTGGPPLHF | TGTGCCAGCAGCAGCGGGACAGGTGGCCCACCCCTCCACTTT
many | TRBJ2-3 | TRBV11-3 | - | CASSSTGLGLGDTQYF | TGTGCCAGCAGCTCGACAGGCTTGGGTTTGGGAGATACGCAGTATTTT
many | TRBJ2-2 | TRBV28 | TRBD1 | CASSSLRTGSSGELFF | TGTGCCAGCAGTTCTCTCCGGACAGGGAGCAGCGGGGAGCTGTTTTTT
many | TRBJ2-3 | TRBV11-2 | TRBD1 | CASSLMGQGTDTQYF | TGTGCCAGCAGCTTAATGGGACAGGGGACAGATACGCAGTATTTT
many | TRBJ2-2 | TRBV28 | TRBD1 | CASSEHRRDRGNTGELFF | TGTGCCAGCAGTGAACACCGGCGGGACAGGGGGAACACCGGGGAGCTGTTTTTT
many | TRBJ2-1 | TRBV19 | - | CASSRQYNEQFF | TGTGCCAGCAGCCGACAGTACAATGAGCAGTTCTTC
many | TRBJ2-5 | TRBV29-1 | TRBD2 | CSVVGGSYWETQYF | TGCAGCGTTGTCGGCGGGAGTTATTGGGAGACCCAGTACTTC
- | TRBJ2-2 | TRBV12-3/TRBV12-4 | TRBD1 | CASSLQTGGVSGELFF | TGTGCCAGCAGTTTGCAGACAGGGGGCGTCTCCGGGGAGCTGTTTTTT
many | TRBJ2-1 | TRBV2 | TRBD2 | CASRTSGIWDEQFF | TGTGCCAGCAGAACTAGCGGGATATGGGATGAGCAGTTCTTC
- | TRBJ2-1 | TRBV6-2/TRBV6-3 | TRBD2 | CASRRGTSEKYNEQFF | TGTGCCAGCAGGAGAGGGACTAGCGAAAAGTACAATGAGCAGTTCTTC
many | TRBJ2-7 | TRBV28 | - | CASSLETATLGTDYEQYF | TGTGCCAGCAGTTTAGAAACCGCCACCCTTGGGACTGATTACGAGCAGTACTTC
- | TRBJ2-7 | TRBV5-1 | - | CASSPAPDRSAYEQYF | TGCGCCAGCAGCCCAGCCCCGGACCGTTCCGCCTACGAGCAGTACTTC
- | TRBJ2-5 | TRBV30 | TRBD2 | CAWSGTSGNQETQYF | TGTGCCTGGAGTGGGACTAGCGGAAACCAAGAGACCCAGTACTTC
few | TRBJ2-3 | TRBV5-5 | - | CASSTAGTLSTDTQYF | TGTGCCAGCAGCACAGCGGGCACTCTTAGCACAGATACGCAGTATTTT
- | TRBJ2-7 | TRBV9 | - | CASSARPGTATYEQYF | TGTGCCAGCAGCGCTAGGCCGGGGACTGCAACCTACGAGCAGTACTTC
- | TRBJ2-1 | TRBV5-6 | TRBD2 | CASSLALAGGLVNEQFF | TGTGCCAGCAGCTTGGCCCTAGCGGGAGGGCTGGTCAATGAGCAGTTCTTC
- | TRBJ2-1 | TRBV20-1 | TRBD2 | CSARAGLAGTEFF | TGCAGTGCTAGAGCGGGGCTAGCGGGAACTGAGTTCTTC
few | TRBJ2-1 | TRBV3-2 | - | CASTHRWEQFF | TGTGCCAGCACCCACAGGTGGGAGCAGTTCTTC
- | TRBJ2-7 | TRBV19 | - | CASNTGFWGALGEQYF | TGTGCCAGTAATACGGGATTTTGGGGGGCCCTCGGCGAGCAGTACTTC
- | TRBJ2-7 | TRBV10-3 | TRBD1 | CAISEGLGQGAPEQYF | TGTGCCATCAGTGAGGGATTGGGACAGGGGGCGCCTGAGCAGTACTTC
many | TRBJ1-3 | TRBV28 | TRBD1 | CASSFDRGRDTIYF | TGTGCCAGCAGTTTTGACAGGGGGCGAGACACCATATATTTT
many | TRBJ1-6 | TRBV28 | - | CASSLLAARSPGSYNSPLHF | TGTGCCAGCAGTTTATTGGCGGCGAGATCCCCCGGCTCCTATAATTCACCCCTCCACTTT
- | TRBJ2-7 | TRBV20-1 | - | CSARSPGQRYRSKRNEQYF | TGCAGTGCTAGATCCCCCGGACAGAGGTACAGAAGCAAAAGGAACGAGCAGTACTTC
many | TRBJ1-1 | TRBV20-1 | - | CSARDLLTGLNTEAFF | TGCAGTGCTAGAGACCTACTCACAGGGTTGAACACTGAAGCTTTCTTT
many | TRBJ2-5 | TRBV5-4 | - | CASSFQLAGQETQYF | TGTGCCAGCAGCTTTCAACTAGCAGGCCAAGAGACCCAGTACTTC
- | TRBJ1-4 | TRBV27 | - | CASGGSFEKLFF | TGTGCCAGTGGGGGTTCATTTGAAAAACTGTTTTTT
few | TRBJ2-7 | TRBV10-3 | - | CAISESSRGLAQYF | TGTGCCATCAGTGAGTCGAGTCGCGGGTTAGCGCAGTACTTC
- | TRBJ2-7 | TRBV7-9 | - | CASSPLQRRRLAGYEQYF | TGTGCCAGCAGCCCACTTCAGAGGAGAAGACTGGCGGGGTACGAGCAGTACTTC
few | TRBJ1-5 | TRBV5-1 | - | CASSPDTPNQPQHF | TGCGCCAGCAGCCCTGACACTCCCAATCAGCCCCAGCATTTT
- | TRBJ2-7 | TRBV5-1 | - | CASSWRGGSSYEQYF | TGCGCCAGCAGCTGGAGGGGAGGCAGTTCCTACGAGCAGTACTTC
many | TRBJ2-7 | TRBV2 | TRBD2 | CASRPGGLAGGNEQYF | TGTGCCAGCAGACCCGGCGGACTAGCGGGAGGGAACGAGCAGTACTTC
many | TRBJ2-7 | TRBV11-2 | - | CASSLVRHEQYF | TGTGCCAGCAGCTTAGTTAGGCACGAGCAGTACTTC
many | TRBJ2-1 | TRBV7-2 | TRBD2 | CASSLMGSGIEQFF | TGTGCCAGCAGCTTAATGGGTAGCGGGATTGAGCAGTTCTTC